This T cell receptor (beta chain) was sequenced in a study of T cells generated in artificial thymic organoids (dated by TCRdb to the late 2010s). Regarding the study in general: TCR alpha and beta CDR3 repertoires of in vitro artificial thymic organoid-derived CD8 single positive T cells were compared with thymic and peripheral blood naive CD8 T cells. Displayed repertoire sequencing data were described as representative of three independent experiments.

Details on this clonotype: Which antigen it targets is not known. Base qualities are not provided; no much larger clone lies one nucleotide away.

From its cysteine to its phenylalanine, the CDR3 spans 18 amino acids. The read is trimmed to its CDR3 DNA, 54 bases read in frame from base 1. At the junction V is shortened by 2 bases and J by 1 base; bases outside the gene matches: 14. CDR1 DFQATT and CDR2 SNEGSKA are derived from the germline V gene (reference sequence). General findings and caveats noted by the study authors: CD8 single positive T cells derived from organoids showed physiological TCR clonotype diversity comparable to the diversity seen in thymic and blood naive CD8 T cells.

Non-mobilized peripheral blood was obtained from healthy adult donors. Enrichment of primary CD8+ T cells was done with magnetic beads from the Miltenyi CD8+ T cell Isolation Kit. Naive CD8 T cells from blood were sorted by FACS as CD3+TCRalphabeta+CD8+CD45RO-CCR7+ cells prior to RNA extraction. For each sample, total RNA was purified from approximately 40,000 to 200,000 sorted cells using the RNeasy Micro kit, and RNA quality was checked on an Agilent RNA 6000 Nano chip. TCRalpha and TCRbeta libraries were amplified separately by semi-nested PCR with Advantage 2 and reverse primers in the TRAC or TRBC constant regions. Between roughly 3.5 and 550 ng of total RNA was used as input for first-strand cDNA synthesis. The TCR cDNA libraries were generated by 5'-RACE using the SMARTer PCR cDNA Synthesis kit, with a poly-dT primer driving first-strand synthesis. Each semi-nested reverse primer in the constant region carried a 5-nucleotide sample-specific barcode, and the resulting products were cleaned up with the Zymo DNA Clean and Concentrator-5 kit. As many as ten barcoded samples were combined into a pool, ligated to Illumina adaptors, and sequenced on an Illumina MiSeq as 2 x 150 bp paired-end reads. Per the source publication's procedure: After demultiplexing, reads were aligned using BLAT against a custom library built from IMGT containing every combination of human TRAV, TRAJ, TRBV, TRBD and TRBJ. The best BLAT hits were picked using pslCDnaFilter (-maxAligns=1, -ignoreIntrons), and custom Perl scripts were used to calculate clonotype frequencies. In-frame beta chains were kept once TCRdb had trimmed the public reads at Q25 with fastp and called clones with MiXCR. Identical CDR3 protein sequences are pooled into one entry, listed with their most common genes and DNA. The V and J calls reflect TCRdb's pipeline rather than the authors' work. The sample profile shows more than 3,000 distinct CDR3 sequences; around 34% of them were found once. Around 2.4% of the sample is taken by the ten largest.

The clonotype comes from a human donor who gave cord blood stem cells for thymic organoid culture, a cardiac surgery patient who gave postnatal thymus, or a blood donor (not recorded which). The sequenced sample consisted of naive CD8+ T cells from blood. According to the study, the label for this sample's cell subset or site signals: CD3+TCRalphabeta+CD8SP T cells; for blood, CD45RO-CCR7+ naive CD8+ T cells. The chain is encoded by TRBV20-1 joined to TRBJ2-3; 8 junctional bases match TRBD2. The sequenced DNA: TGCAGTGCTAGACATCACGCCGAGAGCGGGAGCCGCACAGATACGCAGTATTTT. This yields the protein CSARHHAESGSRTDTQYF.